The rows below give T cell receptor beta chains drawn from one sample of a study of beta chain features in type 1 diabetes. Clones were sequenced by immunoSEQ multiplex PCR, and TCRdb holds only the in-frame ones, with some missing. Among 150,000 or so clones listed, approximately 9.1% were seen once. Sequenced sample: central memory CD4+ T cells from blood. These receptors came from a woman aged 18-29 years in good health. The CDR3 runs from the conserved cysteine through the conserved F or W. The order of the fields is J gene, clone size, D gene, V gene, CDR3 DNA, CDR3 protein. A D gene is named only where the DNA matches it firmly. Size values are once, few and many counts, or a class for expanded clones, and some rows have none.

>TRBJ1-5|NA|NA|TRBV7-9
TGTGCCAGCAGCTTAGGACAGCTCCCTCAGCCCCAGCATTTT
CASSLGQLPQPQHF
>TRBJ1-1|NA|NA|TRBV27
TGTGCCAGCAGTGGCCAGGGGCGCGGGACTGAAGCTTTCTTT
CASSGQGRGTEAFF
>TRBJ2-5|many|TRBD1|TRBV7-2
TGTGCCAGCAGCGTAGGACAGGGGATGGAGACCCAGTACTTC
CASSVGQGMETQYF
>TRBJ2-1|few|TRBD2|TRBV4-2
TGTGCCACGCGACGAGCGGGATCCTACAATGAGCAGTTCTTC
CATRRAGSYNEQFF
>TRBJ2-7|few|NA|TRBV7-2
TGTGCCAGCAGCATTAGCGGCTCCTACGAGCAGTACTTC
CASSISGSYEQYF
>TRBJ1-1|few|NA|TRBV30
TGTGCCTGGACCGTCCCCGGGGGTGAGACTGAAGCTTTCTTT
CAWTVPGGETEAFF
>TRBJ1-5|NA|NA|TRBV4-3
TGCGCCAGCAGCCAAGATCTCAGGAGCAATCAGCCCCAGCATTTT
CASSQDLRSNQPQHF
>TRBJ1-5|few|NA|TRBV4-3
TGCGCCAGCAGCCAAGATGGGGAGAATCAGCCCCAGCATTTT
CASSQDGENQPQHF
>TRBJ2-7|NA|TRBD2|TRBV18
TGTGCCAGCTCACCAAGCGGGATCTCCTACGAGCAGTACTTC
CASSPSGISYEQYF
>TRBJ2-1|few|NA|TRBV11-2
TGTGCCAGCAGCTTTGCAGGGGATGAGCAGTTCTTC
CASSFAGDEQFF
>TRBJ1-5|NA|NA|TRBV29-1
TGCAGCGTTTCACAGGGTGCGGATCAGCCCCAGCATTTT
CSVSQGADQPQHF
>TRBJ2-1|many|TRBD1|TRBV7-2
TGTGCCAGCAGCCCCAGGACAGGGGACAATGAGCAGTTCTTC
CASSPRTGDNEQFF
>TRBJ2-3|NA|TRBD2|TRBV7-6
TGTGCCAGCAGCCATAGGACTAGCGGGGCCGGGGCAGATACGCAGTATTTT
CASSHRTSGAGADTQYF
>TRBJ1-4|NA|TRBD1|TRBV7-6
TGTGCCAGCAGCATGGGACAGCTTAATGAAAAACTGTTTTTT
CASSMGQLNEKLFF
>TRBJ2-1|many|TRBD1|TRBV10-3
TGTGCCATCAGGGGACAGGGGGCGCACAATGAGCAGTTCTTC
CAIRGQGAHNEQFF
>TRBJ2-4|NA|NA|TRBV21-1
TGTGCCAGCAGCAAACCGAAGATGACAGTCATTAAACCAGCCAAAAACATTCAGTACTTC
CASSKPKMTVIKPAKNIQYF
>TRBJ1-6|few|NA|TRBV4-2
TGTGCCAGCAGCCAAGAGAATACAAGGAGCAATTCACCCCTCCACTTT
CASSQENTRSNSPLHF
>TRBJ2-1|few|NA|TRBV5-1
TGCGCCAGCCTAGGGGGTAGCTCCTACAATGAGCAGTTCTTC
CASLGGSSYNEQFF
>TRBJ2-1|NA|NA|TRBV15
TGTGCCACCAGCAGAGATTTGCTTAGCGGCAATGAGCAGTTCTTC
CATSRDLLSGNEQFF
>TRBJ1-2|few|NA|TRBV6-5
TGTGCCAGCAGTTCCCATAGGGGAGGCGGCTATGGCTACACCTTC
CASSSHRGGGYGYTF
>TRBJ2-2|NA|TRBD2|TRBV2
TGTGCCACTACGGGACTAGCGGGAGGCACCGGGGAGCTGTTTTTT
CATTGLAGGTGELFF
>TRBJ2-7|NA|TRBD1|TRBV9
TGTGCCAGCAGCGTAGGGACAGGTCGCACCTACGAGCAGTACTTC
CASSVGTGRTYEQYF
>TRBJ1-6|few|NA|TRBV1
TGCACCAGCAGCCCCGGGAGGGTTGGATCACCCCTCCACTTT
CTSSPGRVGSPLHF
>TRBJ1-5|NA|NA|TRBV2
TGTGCCAGCAGTCCCGGTAGCCATCAGCCCCAGCATTTT
CASSPGSHQPQHF
>TRBJ2-3|few|NA|TRBV7-9
TGTGCCAGCAGCTTAATCCCCAGGAGCACAGATACGCAGTATTTT
CASSLIPRSTDTQYF
>TRBJ2-3|NA|NA|TRBV4-3
TGCGCCAGCAGCCAAGTAGGGGGGGCAAGATCGGTCGCAGATACGCAGTATTTT
CASSQVGGARSVADTQYF
>TRBJ2-1|few|NA|TRBV14
TGTGCCAGCAGCCAACAACTAGGGAGCAATGAGCAGTTCTTC
CASSQQLGSNEQFF
>TRBJ2-3|few|NA|TRBV6-5
TGTGCCAGCGCCCCCGCCCCTAGGGGGTCCGGGTATTTT
CASAPAPRGSGYF
>TRBJ1-1|NA|NA|TRBV4-3
TGCGCCAGCAGCCAAGATCTTGGGAGTGAAGCTTTCTTT
CASSQDLGSEAFF
>TRBJ2-7|few|TRBD1|TRBV6-1
TGTGCCAGCAGCGGGACAGGTGCCCCCTACGAGCAGTACTTC
CASSGTGAPYEQYF
>TRBJ2-7|NA|NA|TRBV9
TGTGCCAGCAGCCCAAATACTGACAGCTACGAGCAGTACTTC
CASSPNTDSYEQYF
>TRBJ2-1|NA|NA|TRBV5-1
TGCGCCAGCAGCTCAACTAGGCCCAATGAGCAGTTCTTC
CASSSTRPNEQFF
>TRBJ1-1|few|NA|TRBV20-1
TGCAGTGCCTCAGGGGACACTGAAGCTTTCTTT
CSASGDTEAFF
>TRBJ1-2|NA|NA|TRBV6-5
TGTGCCAGCAGTTATAGAGGGTATGGCTACACCTTC
CASSYRGYGYTF
>TRBJ1-4|NA|TRBD1|TRBV5-1
TGCGCCAGCGGCAGGGACAGGGATAATGAAAAACTGTTTTTT
CASGRDRDNEKLFF
>TRBJ2-3|few|NA|TRBV7-3
TGTGCCAGCAGCTCATCCAGAGATACGCAGTATTTT
CASSSSRDTQYF
>TRBJ2-7|few|NA|TRBV5-1
TGCGCCAGCAGCCGAGGCAGGGGCACCTCCTACGAGCAGTACTTC
CASSRGRGTSYEQYF
>TRBJ1-1|NA|TRBD1|TRBV18
TGTGCCAGCTCAGAAGGACAGGGAGGAACTGAAGCTTTCTTT
CASSEGQGGTEAFF
>TRBJ1-5|NA|NA|TRBV19
TGTGCCAGTAGTGCCCGTTGGGGGCTGGGTGGCAATCAGCCCCAGCATTTT
CASSARWGLGGNQPQHF
>TRBJ2-5|NA|NA|TRBV2
TGTGCCAGCAGTGAAGGCGGAGCCGAAGAGACCCAGTACTTC
CASSEGGAEETQYF
>TRBJ2-1|NA|TRBD2|TRBV5-1
TGCGCCAGCAGCTCCGGGCTAGCGGGGAACAATGAGCAGTTCTTC
CASSSGLAGNNEQFF
>TRBJ2-5|few|NA|TRBV2
TGTGCCAGCAGTTGGACTGGGCCACAAGAGACCCAGTACTTC
CASSWTGPQETQYF
>TRBJ1-2|NA|NA|TRBV5-1
TGCGCCAGCAGCTTGGAAGGGAGTAGGGGCTACACCTTC
CASSLEGSRGYTF
>TRBJ1-5|NA|NA|TRBV29-1
TGCAGCGTGGGGGTGGGGGGTTGGGATCAGCCCCAGCATTTT
CSVGVGGWDQPQHF
>TRBJ2-2|NA|NA|TRBV27
TGTGCCAGCAGTTTAACGGCCAGGGGGGAGCTGTTTTTT
CASSLTARGELFF
>TRBJ1-4|few|NA|TRBV2
TGTGCCAGCAGTAGAACAGGGCGTCAAAAACTGTTTTTT
CASSRTGRQKLFF
>TRBJ1-5|NA|TRBD1|TRBV7-8
TGTGCCAGCAGCTTACGGATACAGGGGGTGGACAATCAGCCCCAGCATTTT
CASSLRIQGVDNQPQHF
>TRBJ1-4|NA|NA|TRBV30
TGTGCCTGGGGTACAAATGAAAAACTGTTTTTT
CAWGTNEKLFF
>TRBJ2-6|few|NA|TRBV7-2
TGTGCCAGCAGCTTTAAATTTGGCTGGGCCAACGTCCTGACTTTC
CASSFKFGWANVLTF
>TRBJ1-6|few|NA|TRBV7-7
TGTGCTAGCAGCACCAGGGACTGGGAAAGAGGGTCACCCCTCCACTTT
CASSTRDWERGSPLHF
>TRBJ2-1|NA|NA|TRBV7-9
TGTGCCAGCAGTCGATCGAGTAGCAGCTACAATGAGCAGTTCTTC
CASSRSSSSYNEQFF
>TRBJ2-7|few|NA|TRBV5-1
TGCGCCAGCAGACTCGACACTTCCTACGAGCAGTACTTC
CASRLDTSYEQYF
>TRBJ1-1|NA|NA|TRBV12-5
TGTGCTAGTGGTACCGGGAACCCGGAGACTGAAGCTTTCTTT
CASGTGNPETEAFF
>TRBJ2-7|few|NA|TRBV19
TGTGCCAGTAGTATGAAGCAGGGCCCACCCTACGAGCAGTACTTC
CASSMKQGPPYEQYF
>TRBJ2-5|few|NA|TRBV5-1
TGCGCCAGCAGCTTGTTCTTACAAGAGACCCAGTACTTC
CASSLFLQETQYF
>TRBJ2-5|NA|TRBD1|TRBV7-9
TGTGCCAGCAGCTTCCGGGACAGAGAGACCCAGTACTTC
CASSFRDRETQYF
>TRBJ2-2|few|TRBD1|TRBV10-3
TGTGCCATCACACAGGGGGTTTCCGGGGAGCTGTTTTTT
CAITQGVSGELFF
>TRBJ1-3|NA|NA|TRBV28
TGTGCCAGCAGTCGCTCTGGAAACACCATATATTTT
CASSRSGNTIYF
>TRBJ2-7|NA|NA|TRBV25-1
TGTGCCAGCAGTCCGTCCGGGGACTACGAGCAGTACTTC
CASSPSGDYEQYF
>TRBJ1-3|many|NA|TRBV4-2
TGTGCCAGCAGCCAGGGGGTGACAGGTTCAAGCTCTGGAAACACCATATATTTT
CASSQGVTGSSSGNTIYF